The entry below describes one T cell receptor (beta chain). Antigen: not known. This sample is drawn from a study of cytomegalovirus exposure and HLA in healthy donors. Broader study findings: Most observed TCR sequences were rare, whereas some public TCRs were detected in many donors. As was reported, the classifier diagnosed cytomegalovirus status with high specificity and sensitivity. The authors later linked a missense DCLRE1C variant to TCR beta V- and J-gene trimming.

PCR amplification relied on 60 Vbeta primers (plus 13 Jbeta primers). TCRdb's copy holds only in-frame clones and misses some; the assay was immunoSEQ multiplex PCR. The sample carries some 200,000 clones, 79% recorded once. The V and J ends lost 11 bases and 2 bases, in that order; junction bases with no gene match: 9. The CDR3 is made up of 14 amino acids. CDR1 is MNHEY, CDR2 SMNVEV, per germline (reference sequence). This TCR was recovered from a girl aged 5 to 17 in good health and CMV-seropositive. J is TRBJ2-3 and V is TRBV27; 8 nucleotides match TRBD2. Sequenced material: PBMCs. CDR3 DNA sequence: TGTGCCTCCACGGGGGGGCTAACCACAGATACGCAGTATTTT. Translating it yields CASTGGLTTDTQYF.